This record covers a single T cell receptor (beta chain). These data originate in a study of blood T cell repertoires in COVID-19. Study in general: Specimens from acute and convalescent COVID-19 originated in the United States, Italy and Spain.

Trimming took off 6 bases at V and 4 bases at J, with 13 bases between the two ends. The CDR3 sequence is 14 residues long. Germline-derived CDR1 and CDR2 are MDHEN and SYDVKM. Generated by immunoSEQ multiplex PCR, the TCRdb table keeps only in-frame clones and is missing some. This table has around 210,000 clones, about 90% appearing once. The sample taken for sequencing was peripheral blood. The chain combines TRBV28 with TRBJ1-3; no reliable D call. The clonotype was recovered from a woman in her seventies with acute or convalescent COVID-19. CDR3 residues: CASSRLRSGNTIYF. The CDR3 DNA reads TGTGCCAGCAGCCGACTAAGGTCCGGAAACACCATATATTTT. The whole variable domain, filled in from reference TRBV28 and TRBJ1-3, reads DVKVTQSSRYLVKRTGEKVFLECVQDMDHENMFWYRQDPGLGLRLIYFSYDVKMKEKGDIPEGYSVSREKKERFSLILESASTNQTSMYLCASSRLRSGNTIYFGEGSWLTVV.